This TCR beta chain came from a study of blood T cell repertoires in COVID-19. Study at large: Whether acute or convalescent, the COVID-19 samples came from the United States, Italy and Spain.

Using immunoSEQ multiplex PCR, the repertoire was profiled, and TCRdb retains in-frame clones only, with some absent. The sample contains 75,000 to 100,000 clones, over 70% of which appear only once. Germline V CDR1 and CDR2: MNHEY, SVGAGI. The V and J ends lost 7 bases and 3 bases respectively, with 15 bases between them. The CDR3 spans 14 residues. This sequence joins TRBV6-5 and TRBJ1-2, with TRBD1 as a possible D gene (5 bases). Sequencing input: peripheral blood. The clonotype comes from a woman of 80 years or more with acute or convalescent COVID-19. The CDR3 sequence: CASTVGGAHYGYTF. The CDR3 DNA is TGTGCCAGCACCGTCGGAGGGGCCCACTATGGCTACACCTTC.